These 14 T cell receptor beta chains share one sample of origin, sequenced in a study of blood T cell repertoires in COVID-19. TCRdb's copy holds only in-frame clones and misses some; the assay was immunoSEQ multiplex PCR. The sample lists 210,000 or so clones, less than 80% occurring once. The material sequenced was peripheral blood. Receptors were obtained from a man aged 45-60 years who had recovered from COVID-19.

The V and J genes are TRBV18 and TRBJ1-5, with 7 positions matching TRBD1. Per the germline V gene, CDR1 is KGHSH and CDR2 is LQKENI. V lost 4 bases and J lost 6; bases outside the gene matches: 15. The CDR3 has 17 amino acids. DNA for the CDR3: TGTGCCAGCTCACAAGCCCGGACAGGCGGATCGATTCAGCCCCAGCATTTT. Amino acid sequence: CASSQARTGGSIQPQHF.

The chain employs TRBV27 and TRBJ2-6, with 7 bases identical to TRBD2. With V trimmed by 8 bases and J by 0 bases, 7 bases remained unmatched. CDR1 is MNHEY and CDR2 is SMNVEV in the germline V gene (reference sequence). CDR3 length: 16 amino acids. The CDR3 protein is CASAPGLLSGANVLTF. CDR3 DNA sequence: TGTGCCAGCGCGCCGGGACTACTCTCTGGGGCCAACGTCCTGACTTTC. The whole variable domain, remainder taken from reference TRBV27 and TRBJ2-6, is EAQVTQNPRYLITVTGKKLTVTCSQNMNHEYMSWYRQDPGLGLRQIYYSMNVEVTDKGDVPEGYKVSRKEKRNFPLILESPSPNQTSLYFCASAPGLLSGANVLTFGAGSRLTVL.

Here the CDR3 reads CASSFSGTGTYEQYF. The CDR3 coding sequence is TGTGCCAGCAGTTTCTCCGGGACAGGGACCTACGAGCAGTACTTC. The chain recombines TRBV27 with TRBJ2-7; 9 bases are shared with TRBD1. Trimming at V came to 3 bases and at J to 2 bases, leaving 5 bases not matched to a gene. The length of the CDR3 is 15 residues. Per germline, CDR1 MNHEY and CDR2 SMNVEV (reference sequence).

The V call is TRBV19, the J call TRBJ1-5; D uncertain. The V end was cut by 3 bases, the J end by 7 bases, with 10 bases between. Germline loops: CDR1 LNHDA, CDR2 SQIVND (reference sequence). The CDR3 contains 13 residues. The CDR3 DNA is TGTGCCAGTAGTATCAGTATCACCCAGCCCCAGCATTTT. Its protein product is CASSISITQPQHF.

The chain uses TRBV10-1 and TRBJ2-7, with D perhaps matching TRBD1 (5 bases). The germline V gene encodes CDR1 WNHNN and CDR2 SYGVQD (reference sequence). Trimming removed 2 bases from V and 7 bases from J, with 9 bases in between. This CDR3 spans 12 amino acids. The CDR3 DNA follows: TGCGCCAGCAGTGAGGGGGCTAGGGAGCAGTACTTC. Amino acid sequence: CASSEGAREQYF.

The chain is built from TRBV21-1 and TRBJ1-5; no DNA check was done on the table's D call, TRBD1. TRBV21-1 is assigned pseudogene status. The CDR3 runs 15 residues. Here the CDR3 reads CASSKQSGGNQPQHF. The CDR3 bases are TGTGCCAGCAGCAAACAATCAGGGGGCAATCAGCCCCAGCATTTT.

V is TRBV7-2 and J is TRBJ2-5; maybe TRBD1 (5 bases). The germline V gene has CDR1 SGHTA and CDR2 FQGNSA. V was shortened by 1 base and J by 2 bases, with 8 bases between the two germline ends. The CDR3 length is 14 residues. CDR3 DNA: TGTGCCAGCAGCTTAGGGGGCGGACAAGAGACCCAGTACTTC. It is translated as CASSLGGGQETQYF.

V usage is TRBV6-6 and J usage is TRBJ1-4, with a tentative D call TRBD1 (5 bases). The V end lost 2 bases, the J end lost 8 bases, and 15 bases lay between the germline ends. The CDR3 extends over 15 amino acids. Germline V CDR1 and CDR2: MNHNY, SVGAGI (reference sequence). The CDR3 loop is CASSYPGGSYEKLFF. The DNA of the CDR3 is TGTGCCAGCAGTTACCCCGGGGGGTCCTACGAAAAACTGTTTTTT.

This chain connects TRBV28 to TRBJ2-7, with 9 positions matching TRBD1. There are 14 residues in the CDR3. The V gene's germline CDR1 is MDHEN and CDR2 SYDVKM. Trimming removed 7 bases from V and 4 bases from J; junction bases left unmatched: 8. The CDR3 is CASIMTGGSYEQYF. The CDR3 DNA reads TGTGCCAGCATAATGACAGGGGGATCTTACGAGCAGTACTTC.

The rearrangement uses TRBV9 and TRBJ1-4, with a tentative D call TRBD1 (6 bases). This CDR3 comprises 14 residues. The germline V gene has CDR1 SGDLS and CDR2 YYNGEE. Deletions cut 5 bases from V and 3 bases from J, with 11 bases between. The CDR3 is CASSGPGANEKLFF. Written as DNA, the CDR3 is TGTGCCAGCAGTGGTCCAGGGGCTAATGAAAAACTGTTTTTT. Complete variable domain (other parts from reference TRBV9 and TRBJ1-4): DSGVTQTPKHLITATGQRVTLRCSPRSGDLSVYWYQQSLDQGLQFLIQYYNGEERAKGNILERFSAQQFPDLHSELNLSSLELGDSALYFCASSGPGANEKLFFGSGTQLSVL.

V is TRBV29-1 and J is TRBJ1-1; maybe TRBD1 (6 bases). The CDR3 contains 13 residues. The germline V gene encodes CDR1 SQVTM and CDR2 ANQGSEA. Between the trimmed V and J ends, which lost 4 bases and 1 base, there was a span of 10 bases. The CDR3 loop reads CSVAGQPNTEAFF. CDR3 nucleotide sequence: TGCAGCGTTGCGGGACAACCGAACACTGAAGCTTTCTTT.

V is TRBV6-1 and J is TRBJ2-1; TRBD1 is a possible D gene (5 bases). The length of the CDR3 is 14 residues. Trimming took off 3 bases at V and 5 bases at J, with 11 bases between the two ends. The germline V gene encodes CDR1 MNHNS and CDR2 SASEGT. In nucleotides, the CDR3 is TGTGCCAGCAGTGATCAGGGTCGCCACAATGAGCAGTTCTTC. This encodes CASSDQGRHNEQFF.

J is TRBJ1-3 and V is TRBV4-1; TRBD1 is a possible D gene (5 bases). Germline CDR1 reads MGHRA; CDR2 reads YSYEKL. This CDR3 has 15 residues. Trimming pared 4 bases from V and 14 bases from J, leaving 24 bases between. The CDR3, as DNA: TGCGCCAGCAGCCGTCCGGGGGTGACAGCAGAGTCCCTATATTTT. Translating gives CASSRPGVTAESLYF.

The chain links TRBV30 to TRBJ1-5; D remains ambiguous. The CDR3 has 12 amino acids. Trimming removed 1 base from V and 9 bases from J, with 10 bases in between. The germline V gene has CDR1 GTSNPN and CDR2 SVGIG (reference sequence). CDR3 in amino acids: CAWSETAGPQHF. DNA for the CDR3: TGTGCCTGGAGTGAGACCGCGGGGCCCCAGCATTTT.